This entry is about one T cell receptor (beta chain). Antigen: not known. These data come from a study of cytomegalovirus exposure and HLA in healthy donors. Study-level points and caveats: Sequences of the TCR beta chain were said to predict the HLA-A and HLA-B alleles of most subjects accurately. Later on, an analysis showed TCR association rates differing by HLA locus, with DRB1 the most and HLA-C the fewest. A missense DCLRE1C variant was associated with V- and J-gene trimming of TCR beta chains in a later analysis, and an independent cohort replicated the association.

Trimming cost V 2 bases and J 3 bases, with 10 bases left between them. The CDR3 runs 14 residues. The V gene's germline CDR1 is MNHNY and CDR2 SVGAGI (reference sequence). The PCR ran on 60 Vbeta and 13 Jbeta primers. Sequenced by immunoSEQ multiplex PCR; TCRdb stores in-frame clones only, minus some. Of 100,000 to 150,000 clones detected, roughly 88% appear once; the ten largest clones hold roughly 3%. The specimen was PBMCs. This receptor was taken from a woman between 18 and 29 years old in good health and CMV-seropositive. This sequence joins TRBV6-6 and TRBJ1-1, with a weak D call TRBD1 (6 bases). DNA of the CDR3: TGTGCCAGCAGTTACAGGGGGAAGTACACTGAAGCTTTCTTT. Amino acids: CASSYRGKYTEAFF.